Below, 8 T cell receptor beta chains from the same sample are listed, as sequenced in a study of T-cell reconstitution after alpha-beta-depleted transplantation in children (dated by TCRdb to the mid-2010s). The treatment or condition label, read with the paper, signifies: allogeneic hematopoietic cell transplantation with graft depleted of TCRalphabeta T cells and CD19 B cells. Library prep was done by PCR. Instrument used: Illumina HiSeq 2500. Molecular barcoding was employed in the preparation of TCR libraries, with unique molecular identifiers being used to normalize TCRbeta repertoire quantification. TCRdb passed the public sequencing reads through fastp at Q25 and MiXCR, retaining productive beta sequences. Every distinct CDR3 protein forms one entry, paired with its most common genes and DNA. In all, the sample holds 200,000 to 300,000 distinct CDR3 sequences, and roughly 23% of those were seen once. About 2.6% of the sample belongs to the ten largest clones.

The sample consisted of PBMCs, taken before TCRalphabeta/CD19-depleted stem cell transplant. The receptors shown here come from a girl aged 2 to 9 with Fanconi anemia, due to receive a stem cell transplant.

There are a few counts of this clonotype. CDR3 region: CASSFRGIYGYTF. CDR3 DNA sequence: TGTGCCAGCAGCTTCAGGGGGATTTATGGCTACACCTTC. The chain joins TRBV5-4 to TRBJ1-2; TRBD1 aligns across 7 bases. This CDR3 is built from 13 residues. V lost 2 bases and J lost 5; bases outside the gene matches: 3. CDR1 and CDR2 from the germline V gene are SGHNT and YYREEE (reference sequence).

This clonotype was seen only a few times. V gene TRBV28 combines with J gene TRBJ2-7; TRBD1 matches 7 bases. This CDR3 is built from 15 residues. Trimming cost V 5 bases and J 4 bases; bases outside gene matches: 11. Germline V CDR1 and CDR2: MDHEN, SYDVKM. The CDR3 protein is CASSLPRTGYYEQYF. The CDR3 DNA reads TGTGCCAGCAGTCTACCTAGGACAGGTTATTACGAGCAGTACTTC.

This rearrangement joins TRBV19 to TRBJ2-3, with TRBD2 matching 8 bases. V shed 9 bases, J shed 4 bases, and the junction held 15 bases outside the gene matches. The germline V gene encodes CDR1 LNHDA and CDR2 SQIVND (reference sequence). The CDR3 spans 16 residues. The CDR3 nucleotides are TGTGCCAGCAAAAGATCCGGGGGGGGGAACGCAGATACGCAGTATTTT. It is translated as CASKRSGGGNADTQYF. Combining the CDR3 with reference TRBV19 and TRBJ2-3 gives the whole variable domain DGGITQSPKYLFRKEGQNVTLSCEQNLNHDAMYWYRQDPGQGLRLIYYSQIVNDFQKGDIAEGYSVSREKKESFPLTVTSAQKNPTAFYLCASKRSGGGNADTQYFGPGTRLTVL.

This clonotype has at least ten counts. J is TRBJ1-1 and V is TRBV6-5, with a possible D match to TRBD1 (6 bases). This CDR3 is 13 amino acids long. V was pared by 7 bases and J by 6 bases, with 15 bases between. Germline V gives CDR1 MNHEY, CDR2 SVGAGI. The CDR3 reads CASTRGAGSEAFF. The DNA for the CDR3 is TGTGCCAGCACCCGGGGGGCAGGCTCTGAAGCTTTCTTT.

This clonotype occurred many times. This rearrangement joins TRBV7-2 to TRBJ2-3; D uncertain. CDR3 length: 15 amino acids. CDR1 is SGHTA, CDR2 FQGNSA, per germline. The germline V and J ends were trimmed by 1 base and 3 bases, with 11 bases remaining between them. The CDR3 loop reads CASSLGGPITDTQYF. CDR3 in DNA: TGTGCCAGCAGCTTAGGAGGACCAATAACAGATACGCAGTATTTT.

This clonotype was detected only once. The chain couples TRBV29-1 to TRBJ2-7; D perhaps matches TRBD1 (7 bases). The CDR3 loop spans 11 amino acids. The germline gives CDR1 SQVTM, CDR2 ANQGSEA. V was trimmed by 7 bases and J by 4 bases, leaving 11 bases between them. CDR3 nucleotides: TGCAGCGGGGAGGACAGGTACGAGCAGTACTTC. This gives the protein CSGEDRYEQYF.

The chain combines TRBV29-1 with TRBJ2-1, with D tentatively TRBD2 (5 bases). The CDR3 loop spans 15 amino acids. V was shortened by 1 base and J by 6 bases, with 16 bases between the two germline ends. In germline, CDR1 is SQVTM, CDR2 ANQGSEA. The CDR3 DNA sequence: TGCAGCGTTGAAGGGATCGGGGAGTGGGTCAATGAGCAGTTCTTC. It translates to CSVEGIGEWVNEQFF.

This chain uses TRBV29-1 with TRBJ2-4; D remains unclear. The CDR3 runs to 14 residues. V lost 4 bases to trimming and J lost 0 bases, with 10 bases between them. Germline assignment: CDR1 SQVTM and CDR2 ANQGSEA. The CDR3 bases are TGCAGCGTTGTTGGGGTATTAGCCAAAAACATTCAGTACTTC. It codes for CSVVGVLAKNIQYF.